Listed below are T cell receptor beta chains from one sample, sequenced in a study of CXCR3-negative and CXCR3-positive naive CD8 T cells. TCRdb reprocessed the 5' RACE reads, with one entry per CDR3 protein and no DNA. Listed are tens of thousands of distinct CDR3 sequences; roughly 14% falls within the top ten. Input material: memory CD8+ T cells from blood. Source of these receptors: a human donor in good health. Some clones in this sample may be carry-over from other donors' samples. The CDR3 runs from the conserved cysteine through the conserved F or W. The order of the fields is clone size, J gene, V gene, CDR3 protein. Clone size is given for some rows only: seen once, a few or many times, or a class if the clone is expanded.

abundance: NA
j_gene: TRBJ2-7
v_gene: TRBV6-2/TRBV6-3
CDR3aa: CASSYGTNSYEQYF

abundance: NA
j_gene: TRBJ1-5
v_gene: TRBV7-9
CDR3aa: CASSPGTGANQPQHF

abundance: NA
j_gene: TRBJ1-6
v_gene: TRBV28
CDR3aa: CASSLPPHLGQVDNSPLHF

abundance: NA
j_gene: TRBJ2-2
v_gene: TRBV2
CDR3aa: CASSEIRTANTGELFF

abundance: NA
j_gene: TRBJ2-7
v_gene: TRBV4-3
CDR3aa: CASSQDTRGDYEQYF

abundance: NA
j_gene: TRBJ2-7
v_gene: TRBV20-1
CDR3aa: CSARDRATYEQYF

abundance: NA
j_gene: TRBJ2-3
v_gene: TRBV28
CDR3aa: CASSPGQGRADTQYF

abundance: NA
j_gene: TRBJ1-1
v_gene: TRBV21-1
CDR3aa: CASSRKSAEAFF

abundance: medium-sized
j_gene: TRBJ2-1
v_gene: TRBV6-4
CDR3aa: CASSEGGAGNEQFF

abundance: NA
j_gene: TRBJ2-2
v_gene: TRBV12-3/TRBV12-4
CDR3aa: CADRAGGSAGELFF

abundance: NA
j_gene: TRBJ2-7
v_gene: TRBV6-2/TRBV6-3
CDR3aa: CASSLAGATYEQYF

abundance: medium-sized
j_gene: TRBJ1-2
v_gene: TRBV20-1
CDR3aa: CSAVGEDGNYGYTF

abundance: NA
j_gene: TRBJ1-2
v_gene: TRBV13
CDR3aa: CASTKDRVKGYTF

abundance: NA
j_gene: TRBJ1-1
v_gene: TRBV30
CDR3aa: CAWSYDMNTEAFF

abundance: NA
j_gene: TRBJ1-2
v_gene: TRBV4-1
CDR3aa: CASSQVLGGYYGYTF

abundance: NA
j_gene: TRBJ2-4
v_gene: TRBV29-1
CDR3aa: CSVDGRKNIQYF

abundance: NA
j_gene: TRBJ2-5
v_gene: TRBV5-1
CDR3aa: CASTQAGGPTETQYF

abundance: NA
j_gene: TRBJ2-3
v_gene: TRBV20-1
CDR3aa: CSAREPTMISGRGIDTQYF

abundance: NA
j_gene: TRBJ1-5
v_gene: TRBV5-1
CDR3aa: CASSYGNNQPQHF

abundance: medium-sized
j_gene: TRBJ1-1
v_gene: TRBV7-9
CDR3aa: CASSSDTEAFF

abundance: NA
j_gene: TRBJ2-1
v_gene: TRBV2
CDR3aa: CASSEWHNEQFF

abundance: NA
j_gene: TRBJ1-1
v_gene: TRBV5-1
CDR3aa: CASSLRTATEAFF

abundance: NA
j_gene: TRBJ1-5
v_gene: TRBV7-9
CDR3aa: CASSDAGTSNQPQHF

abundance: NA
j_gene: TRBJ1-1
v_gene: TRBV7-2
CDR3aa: CASSIGLLNTEAFF

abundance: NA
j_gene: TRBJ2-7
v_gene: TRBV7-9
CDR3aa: CASSDSGEQYF

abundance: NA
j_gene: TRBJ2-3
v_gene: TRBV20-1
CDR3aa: CSAPGAGATDTQYF

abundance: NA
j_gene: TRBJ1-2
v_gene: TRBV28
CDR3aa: CASSTQYGANYGYTF

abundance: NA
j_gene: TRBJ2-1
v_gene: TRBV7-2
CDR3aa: CASSLASEVYNEQFF

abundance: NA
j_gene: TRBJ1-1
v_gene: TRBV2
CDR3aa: CASSETVGGTEAFF

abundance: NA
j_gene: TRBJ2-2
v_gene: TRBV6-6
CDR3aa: CASSYSKRELFF

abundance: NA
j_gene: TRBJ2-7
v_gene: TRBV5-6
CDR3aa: CASSRGLAGVTTSYEQYF

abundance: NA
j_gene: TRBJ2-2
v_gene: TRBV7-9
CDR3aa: CASSLYGLNTGELFF

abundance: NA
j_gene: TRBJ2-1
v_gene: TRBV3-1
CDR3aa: CASSQDFNEQFF

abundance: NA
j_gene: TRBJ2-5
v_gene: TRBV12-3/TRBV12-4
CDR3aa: CASSLSRTETQYF

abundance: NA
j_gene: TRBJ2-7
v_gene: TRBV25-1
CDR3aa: CASSEVTYEQYF

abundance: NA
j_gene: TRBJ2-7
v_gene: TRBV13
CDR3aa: CASSWTGTSTYEQYF

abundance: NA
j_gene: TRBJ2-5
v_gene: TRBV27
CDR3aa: CASSPTTGPETQYF

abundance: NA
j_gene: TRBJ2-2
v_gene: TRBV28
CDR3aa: CASSPFANTGELFF

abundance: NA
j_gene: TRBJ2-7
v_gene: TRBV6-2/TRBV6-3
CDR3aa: CASSYDSSSDEQYF

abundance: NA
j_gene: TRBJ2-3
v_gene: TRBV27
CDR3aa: CASSSLAGSTDTQYF

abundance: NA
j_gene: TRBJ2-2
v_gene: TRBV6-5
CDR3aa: CASSGGMDTGELFF

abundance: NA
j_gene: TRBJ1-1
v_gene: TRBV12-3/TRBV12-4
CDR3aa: CASSYRGTTEAFF

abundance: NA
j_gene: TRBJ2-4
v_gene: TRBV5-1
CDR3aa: CASSVDRNIQYF

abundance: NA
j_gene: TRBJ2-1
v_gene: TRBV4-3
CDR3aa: CASSQDGASSGDEQFF

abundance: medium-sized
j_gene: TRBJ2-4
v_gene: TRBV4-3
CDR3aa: CASSPTGDPKNIQYF

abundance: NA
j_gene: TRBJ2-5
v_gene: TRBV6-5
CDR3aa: CASSGNGGHQETQYF

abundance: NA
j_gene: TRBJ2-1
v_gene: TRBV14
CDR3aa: CASSPRLVWSEQFF

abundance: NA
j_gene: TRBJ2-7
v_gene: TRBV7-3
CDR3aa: CASSYPSGGPGRSSYEQYF

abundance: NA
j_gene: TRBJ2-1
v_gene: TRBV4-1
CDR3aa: CASSVPGTSGVAQQFF

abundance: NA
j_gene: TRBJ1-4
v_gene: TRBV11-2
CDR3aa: CASSHWGTDPKLKLFF

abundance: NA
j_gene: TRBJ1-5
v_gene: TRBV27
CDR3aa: CASSFGGRYSNQPQHF

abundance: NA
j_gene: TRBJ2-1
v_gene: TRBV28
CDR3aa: CASSPTGGREQFF

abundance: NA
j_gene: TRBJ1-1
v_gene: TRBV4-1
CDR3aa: CASSHTGGTEAFF

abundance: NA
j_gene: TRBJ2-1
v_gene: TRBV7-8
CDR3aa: CASSVGDITYNEQFF